Described below is a single TCR beta chain sequence and its context. Its antigen is not identified. This sample also contains other DNA sequences that code for the same CDR3. Between the trimmed V and J ends, which lost 6 bases and 0 bases, there was a span of 8 bases. Germline loops: CDR1 KGHSH, CDR2 LQKENI. This CDR3 has 14 residues. The study ran the assay at deep level. The protocol was immunoSEQ multiplex PCR, while the TCRdb copy is restricted to in-frame clones and leaves out a portion. The sample has some 2,000,000 clones; 85% to 95% are singletons. All donors were healthy HIV-negative adults lacking recent acute infections or vaccinations. This entry comes from a study of shared clonotypes between healthy human individuals. Findings of the study overall: It was observed that roughly 5% of naive CD4 clonotypes were shared across a handful of donors. The small donor group covered limited genetic and exposure diversity.

The V call is TRBV18, the J call TRBJ2-2, with TRBD2 as a possible D gene (5 bases). The clonotype was recovered from a man younger than 35 in good health. Input material: naive CD4+ T cells sorted from blood. The sample's subset: CD45RA+ positively selected. The CDR3 loop reads CASSPGTNTGELFF. CDR3 DNA sequence: TGTGCCAGCTCCCCCGGGACGAACACCGGGGAGCTGTTTTTT.